These 14 T cell receptor beta chains share one sample of origin, sequenced in a study of blood T cell repertoires in COVID-19. TCRdb's table, derived via immunoSEQ multiplex PCR, lists solely in-frame clones and lacks some. The table lists tens of thousands of clones, around 83% of them singletons. Material for sequencing was peripheral blood. The receptors derive from a human donor in a cohort sampled during active or convalescent COVID-19.

This clone was found a few times. The chain carries TRBV4-1 and TRBJ1-2, with D tentatively TRBD1 (6 bases). Trimming removed 0 bases from V and 4 bases from J, with 18 bases in between. The CDR3 consists of 17 residues. In germline, CDR1 is MGHRA, CDR2 YSYEKL. The CDR3 region has the DNA TGCGCCAGCAGCCAAGAGGCTGCGGGGGCAAGGGGCTATGGCTACACCTTC. Translated, it gives CASSQEAAGARGYGYTF.

The V and J genes are TRBV5-6 and TRBJ1-2, with TRBD1 as a possible D gene (5 bases). CDR3 size: 14 residues. Trimming pared 0 bases from V and 2 bases from J, leaving 8 bases between. In germline, CDR1 is SGHDT, CDR2 YYEEEE. The CDR3 coding sequence is TGTGCCAGCAGCTTGGGCGACAGCAACTATGGCTACACCTTC. Amino acids: CASSLGDSNYGYTF.

This chain connects TRBV6-1 to TRBJ2-7; D ambiguous. Germline CDR1 and CDR2: MNHNS and SASEGT. V dropped 8 bases and J dropped 2 bases, with 10 bases sitting between them. There are 12 residues in the CDR3. CDR3 sequence: CASQITAYEQYF. The CDR3 nucleotides are TGTGCCAGCCAAATCACTGCCTACGAGCAGTACTTC.

V and J are TRBV2 and TRBJ2-3, with D possibly TRBD1 on 5 matching bases. Germline V gives CDR1 SNHLY, CDR2 FYNNEI. Trimming took off 3 bases at V and 3 bases at J, with 10 bases between the two ends. The CDR3 runs to 14 residues. CDR3 in amino acids: CASSEGSGTDTQYF. CDR3 coding DNA: TGTGCCAGCAGTGAGGGGTCAGGGACAGATACGCAGTATTTT. The complete variable domain, with remaining parts taken from reference TRBV2 and TRBJ2-3, reads EPEVTQTPSHQVTQMGQEVILRCVPISNHLYFYWYRQILGQKVEFLVSFYNNEISEKSEIFDDQFSVERPDGSNFTLKIRSTKLEDSAMYFCASSEGSGTDTQYFGPGTRLTVL.

The rearrangement joins TRBV9 to TRBJ1-5; D is uncertain. The ends were cut back, 1 base at V and 8 bases at J, with 19 bases in the middle. Germline CDR1 and CDR2: SGDLS and YYNGEE. The CDR3 is 16 residues long. The CDR3 region is CASSVSPSSDREPQHF. For the CDR3, the DNA is TGTGCCAGCAGCGTATCCCCCTCGTCAGACCGGGAGCCCCAGCATTTT.

This chain links TRBV7-8 with TRBJ2-3, with D maybe TRBD2 (7 bases). Trimming removed 1 base from V and 3 bases from J, with 17 bases in between. Germline loops: CDR1 SGHVS, CDR2 FQNEAQ. There are 17 residues in the CDR3. The CDR3 region is CASSLDGSRGPTDTQYF. As DNA, the CDR3 is TGTGCCAGCAGCTTAGACGGCTCGCGGGGGCCAACAGATACGCAGTATTTT. The full variable domain, rest sourced from reference TRBV7-8 and TRBJ2-3, is GAGVSQSPRYKVAKRGQDVALRCDPISGHVSLFWYQQALGQGPEFLTYFQNEAQLDKSGLPSDRFFAERPEGSVSTLKIQRTQQEDSAVYLCASSLDGSRGPTDTQYFGPGTRLTVL.

This clone was counted a few times. V gene TRBV5-6 combines with J gene TRBJ1-6, with 7 bases fitting TRBD1. V shed 0 bases and J 10 bases; nucleotides not matched to a gene: 4. The CDR3 length is 14 residues. Germline V gene lookup returns CDR1 SGHDT and CDR2 YYEEEE. The CDR3 coding sequence is TGTGCCAGCAGCTTGGGACAGGGCGAATCACCCCTCCACTTT. As protein: CASSLGQGESPLHF.

This chain joins TRBV7-3 and TRBJ2-1; D remains ambiguous. Germline V gives CDR1 SGHTA, CDR2 FQGTGA. Trimming removed 5 bases at V and 4 bases at J, with 12 bases between. The CDR3 consists of 14 residues. The CDR3 is CASSEGGQYNEQFF. The CDR3 DNA sequence: TGTGCCAGCAGCGAAGGTGGGCAGTACAATGAGCAGTTCTTC.

The rearrangement uses TRBV7-9 and TRBJ1-2, with a weak D call TRBD1 (5 bases). The CDR3 has 13 residues. Trimming cost V 5 bases and J 4 bases, with 11 bases left between them. The germline V gene has CDR1 SEHNR and CDR2 FQNEAQ (reference sequence). The CDR3 nucleotides read TGTGCCAGCAGCCCAGACAGTTTCTATGGCTACACCTTC. It is translated as CASSPDSFYGYTF.

The genes are TRBV4-1 and TRBJ1-4; D ambiguous. This CDR3 is 16 amino acids long. The V gene lost 3 bases and the J gene lost 0 bases, with 11 bases spanning the gap. CDR1 and CDR2 (germline): MGHRA, YSYEKL. In DNA form, the CDR3 reads TGCGCCAGCAGCCATCAATCGAGAACAACTAATGAAAAACTGTTTTTT. Translating gives CASSHQSRTTNEKLFF.

This clone has just one count. This CDR3 is CATSRPGDRGTYNEQFF. CDR3 nucleotides: TGTGCCACCAGCAGGCCCGGGGACAGGGGCACCTACAATGAGCAGTTCTTC. V usage is TRBV15 and J usage is TRBJ2-1; the match to TRBD1 covers 10 bases. Germline values: CDR1 LNHNV, CDR2 YYDKDF (reference sequence). J lost 2 bases, V lost 3 bases, and 7 bases had no gene match. The CDR3 length is 17 residues.

This clone was seen a single time. The J gene is TRBJ2-3, the V gene TRBV6-2 or TRBV6-3; D might be TRBD2 (5 bases). The V gene's germline CDR1 is MNHEY and CDR2 SVGEGT. This CDR3 has 15 amino acids. Trimming pared 0 bases from V and 4 bases from J, leaving 11 bases between. DNA of the CDR3: TGTGCCAGCAGTTACTCGTATGAGGGCCCAGATACGCAGTATTTT. Protein: CASSYSYEGPDTQYF.

This CDR3 reads CASSGPGQGEKLFF. CDR3 bases: TGTGCCAGCAGCGGCCCGGGACAGGGCGAAAAACTGTTTTTT. V and J are TRBV3-1 (or the pseudogene TRBV3-2) and TRBJ1-4; 9 bases line up with TRBD1. Losses at the gene ends were 5 bases for V and 8 bases for J; bases not matched to a gene: 6. The CDR3 has 14 amino acids. Germline CDR1 LGHDT, CDR2 YNNKEL (reference sequence).

The chain carries TRBV7-2 and TRBJ1-5; 10 bases are a match to TRBD1. Trimming removed 3 bases from V and 4 bases from J; junction bases left unmatched: 6. The germline V gene has CDR1 SGHTA and CDR2 FQGNSA. The CDR3 is 16 amino acids. The CDR3 region has the DNA TGTGCCAGCAGCTTGGGGACAGGGGCGTATAATCAGCCCCAGCATTTT. This gives the protein CASSLGTGAYNQPQHF.